This T cell receptor beta chain was captured by sequencing in a study of blood T cell repertoires in COVID-19. Method: immunoSEQ multiplex PCR; TCRdb's copy keeps in-frame clones and lacks some. Among about 120,000 clones listed, about 87% were seen once. Germline V gene sequence: CDR1 SGDLS, CDR2 YYNGEE. The V and J ends lost 3 bases and 7 bases, in that order; junction bases with no gene match: 5. The CDR3 length is 14 residues. Specimen: peripheral blood. The sequence derives from a woman in her 50s with acute or convalescent COVID-19. The chain combines TRBV9 with TRBJ1-2, with 11 bases that match TRBD1. The CDR3 reads CASSGTDRGRGYTF. CDR3 in DNA: TGTGCCAGCAGCGGGACGGACAGGGGGCGTGGCTACACCTTC.